This T cell receptor (beta chain) was sequenced for a study of T-cell reconstitution after alpha-beta-depleted transplantation in children. The study, taken as a whole, reports: At one year after transplant, newly produced T cells mostly accounted for T-cell counts and diversity. Surviving recipient T cells and thymic progenitors accounted for the high day-60 TCRbeta diversity observed in some patients. Roughly two months post-transplant, alpha-beta T cells reportedly originated from several hundred graft clones that had expanded.

V was cut by 4 bases and J by 8 bases, with 8 bases left in between. The CDR3 contains 11 residues. The V gene's germline CDR1 is SGHTA and CDR2 FQGNSA. TCRbeta library construction was performed incorporating unique molecular identifiers. In TCRdb, the PCR reads were re-called with MiXCR into one record per CDR3 protein. The data show 450,000 to 550,000 distinct CDR3 sequences, approximately 10% seen once. In regard to this clonotype: As yet, its antigen is unknown.

The sequence was obtained from a female patient between 2 and 15 years old who had a stem cell transplant for aplastic anemia, so the T cells may come from the graft donor. The genes are TRBV7-2 and TRBJ1-2; D unresolved. This sample comprised PBMCs, mostly from graft donor cells, obtained 180 days after TCRalphabeta/CD19-depleted stem cell transplant. The CDR3 nucleotides are TGTGCCAGCAGCTCTTCGAGGGGCTACACCTTC. It specifies CASSSSRGYTF.